These T cell receptor beta chains were read from a single sample in a study of shared clonotypes between healthy human individuals. Produced via immunoSEQ multiplex PCR; TCRdb's table is partial and in-frame only. The sample shows about 1,800,000 clones, approximately 94% of them seen only once. The sequenced sample consisted of naive CD8+ T cells sorted from blood. The receptors here all came from a man younger than 35 in good health. Both conserved end residues are part of each CDR3. D genes are given only for firm matches. A clone size is listed for some rows: how often the clone was seen (once, few, many), or a class if it is expanded.

V	J	D	size	CDR3	DNA
TRBV27	TRBJ2-7	.	.	CASSFVGRGEQYF	TGTGCCAGCAGTTTTGTCGGCCGGGGCGAGCAGTACTTC
TRBV27	TRBJ2-3	TRBD1	.	CASSLEGASTDTQYF	TGTGCCAGCAGTTTAGAGGGGGCTAGCACAGATACGCAGTATTTT
TRBV6-1	TRBJ2-1	TRBD2	.	CASSEEGTSGYNEQFF	TGTGCCAGCAGTGAAGAGGGGACTAGCGGATACAATGAGCAGTTCTTC
TRBV7-2	TRBJ2-4	TRBD1	.	CASSSRGQGVEDIQYF	TGTGCCAGCAGCTCCAGGGGTCAGGGGGTGGAAGACATTCAGTACTTC
TRBV27	TRBJ1-2	.	.	CASSLSGDYYGYTF	TGTGCCAGCAGTTTATCGGGGGACTACTATGGCTACACCTTC
TRBV7-8	TRBJ2-3	.	.	CASSLAGGTDTQYF	TGTGCCAGCAGCTTAGCAGGGGGCACAGATACGCAGTATTTT
TRBV5-1	TRBJ1-1	.	.	CASRAGATEAFF	TGCGCCAGCAGGGCGGGAGCCACTGAAGCTTTCTTT
TRBV5-4	TRBJ2-2	.	.	CASSLGRVYAGELFF	TGTGCCAGCAGCTTGGGGAGGGTATACGCCGGGGAGCTGTTTTTT
TRBV5-1	TRBJ2-7	.	.	CASSSTGSAGLYEQYF	TGCGCCAGCAGCTCTACAGGGAGTGCGGGTCTATACGAGCAGTACTTC
TRBV29-1	TRBJ1-1	TRBD1	.	CSVEDGTGEGAFF	TGCAGCGTTGAAGATGGGACAGGGGAGGGAGCTTTCTTT
TRBV28	TRBJ1-5	.	few	CASSLWGDSNQPQHF	TGTGCCAGCAGTTTATGGGGCGATAGCAATCAGCCCCAGCATTTT
TRBV5-6	TRBJ1-1	.	.	CASSSLGAEAFF	TGTGCCAGCAGCTCCCTAGGGGCTGAAGCTTTCTTT
TRBV18	TRBJ1-2	.	.	CASSPRGDNYGYTF	TGTGCCAGCTCACCCCGAGGGGACAACTATGGCTACACCTTC
TRBV11-2	TRBJ2-3	.	.	CASSSAVAFDTQYF	TGTGCCAGCAGTTCTGCGGTAGCCTTCGATACGCAGTATTTT
TRBV6-6	TRBJ2-1	.	.	CASSLQTYNEQFF	TGTGCCAGCAGTCTACAGACCTACAATGAGCAGTTCTTC
TRBV5-6	TRBJ1-2	TRBD1	.	CASSFQGGGYTF	TGTGCCAGCAGCTTTCAGGGGGGCGGCTACACCTTC
TRBV13	TRBJ2-5	TRBD2	once	CASSPLTSGIETQYF	TGTGCCAGCAGCCCACTGACTAGCGGGATCGAGACCCAGTACTTC
TRBV11-2	TRBJ2-7	TRBD2	.	CASSWTSGPWEQYF	TGTGCCAGCAGCTGGACTAGCGGCCCGTGGGAGCAGTACTTC
TRBV7-6	TRBJ2-7	TRBD2	.	CASSQLAGAYEQYF	TGTGCCAGCAGCCAACTAGCGGGAGCCTACGAGCAGTACTTC
TRBV19	TRBJ2-2	.	.	CASRITPGAPNTGELFF	TGTGCCAGTAGAATTACCCCAGGGGCGCCTAACACCGGGGAGCTGTTTTTT
TRBV28	TRBJ1-1	.	.	CASRPNSGLKNTEAFF	TGTGCCAGCAGGCCTAATTCAGGGTTGAAGAACACTGAAGCTTTCTTT
TRBV23-1	TRBJ2-7	.	.	CASSHFGPGEQYF	TGCGCCAGCAGTCACTTTGGACCAGGCGAGCAGTACTTC
TRBV7-2	TRBJ2-7	.	few	CASSLTGPSYEQYF	TGTGCCAGCAGCCTTACTGGGCCCTCCTACGAGCAGTACTTC
TRBV2	TRBJ1-2	.	.	CASSVTGSSNYGYTF	TGTGCCAGCAGTGTCACAGGGAGTTCTAACTATGGCTACACCTTC
TRBV7-9	TRBJ2-1	TRBD2	.	CASSPFIAGVGNEQFF	TGTGCCAGCAGCCCGTTTATAGCGGGGGTGGGCAATGAGCAGTTCTTC
TRBV7-8	TRBJ2-2	TRBD2	.	CASSPRMVAGGFPDTGELFF	TGTGCCAGCAGCCCTAGAATGGTAGCGGGAGGGTTTCCGGACACCGGGGAGCTGTTTTTT
TRBV28	TRBJ2-5	TRBD2	.	CASSQAGGLWGTQYF	TGTGCCAGCAGTCAAGCGGGGGGTCTCTGGGGGACCCAGTACTTC
TRBV28	TRBJ1-1	.	.	CASTDLGTEAFF	TGTGCCAGCACCGACTTGGGCACTGAAGCTTTCTTT
TRBV15	TRBJ1-2	TRBD1	.	CATSSPGQAKGYTF	TGTGCCACCAGCAGTCCGGGACAGGCTAAAGGGTACACCTTC
TRBV6-6	TRBJ2-5	.	.	CASSYRPGTFETQYF	TGTGCCAGCAGTTACCGCCCCGGGACCTTTGAGACCCAGTACTTC
TRBV30	TRBJ1-5	TRBD1	.	CAWSTRDSPNQPQHF	TGTGCCTGGAGTACCCGGGACAGCCCGAATCAGCCCCAGCATTTT
TRBV5-6	TRBJ1-1	.	.	CASSRNAEAFF	TGTGCCAGCTCCCGCAATGCTGAAGCTTTCTTT
TRBV2	TRBJ1-5	TRBD1	.	CASSDLDRVGMDQPQHF	TGTGCCAGCAGTGATTTAGACAGGGTCGGAATGGATCAGCCCCAGCATTTT
TRBV13	TRBJ2-7	.	.	CASSTSGTLDYEQYF	TGTGCCAGCAGCACCTCCGGGACGCTGGACTACGAGCAGTACTTC
TRBV5-1	TRBJ1-1	.	.	CASSASQIYTEAFF	TGCGCCAGCAGCGCGTCCCAAATCTACACTGAAGCTTTCTTT
TRBV10-1	TRBJ1-5	TRBD1	once	CASSVGDRGVHNHQPQHF	TGCGCCAGCAGTGTCGGGGACAGGGGAGTACATAACCATCAGCCCCAGCATTTT
TRBV19	TRBJ1-2	.	.	CASPTGYGYTF	TGTGCCAGTCCGACAGGCTATGGCTACACCTTC
TRBV5-6	TRBJ2-5	TRBD2	once	CASSLDSGLAPETQYF	TGTGCCAGCAGCTTGGATTCTGGACTAGCGCCAGAGACCCAGTACTTC
TRBV6-6	TRBJ1-1	.	.	CASSYRHTSEAFF	TGTGCCAGCAGTTACAGACATACCTCAGAAGCTTTCTTT
TRBV5-6	TRBJ1-2	.	.	CASSSDGAYGYTF	TGTGCCAGCAGCAGTGACGGCGCCTATGGCTACACCTTC
TRBV5-4	TRBJ2-2	TRBD2	.	CASSFAGGADTGELFF	TGTGCCAGCAGCTTTGCGGGGGGCGCGGACACCGGGGAGCTGTTTTTT
TRBV5-4	TRBJ2-7	.	.	CASSLGSGYEQYF	TGTGCCAGCAGCCTGGGGTCAGGGTACGAGCAGTACTTC
TRBV13	TRBJ2-3	TRBD2	.	CASSLWGLAGRDTQYF	TGTGCCAGCAGCTTGTGGGGACTAGCGGGAAGGGATACGCAGTATTTT
TRBV6-1	TRBJ2-7	.	.	CVLLGGGEQYF	TGTGTCCTCCTGGGTGGTGGCGAGCAGTACTTC
TRBV19	TRBJ2-5	.	once	CASSPRTDFETQYF	TGTGCCAGCAGCCCGAGGACGGATTTTGAGACCCAGTACTTC
TRBV11-2	TRBJ2-5	TRBD1	.	CASSQGQGIVETQYF	TGTGCCAGCAGCCAGGGACAGGGGATCGTCGAGACCCAGTACTTC
TRBV10-1	TRBJ2-3	.	.	CASSAIRDGNTDTQYF	TGCGCCAGCAGTGCTATACGGGACGGCAACACAGATACGCAGTATTTT
TRBV6-6	TRBJ2-7	TRBD2	.	CASTVGGRENEQYF	TGTGCCAGCACGGTCGGAGGGAGGGAGAACGAGCAGTACTTC
TRBV7-6	TRBJ1-1	.	.	CASSLPGEGFSEAFF	TGTGCCAGCAGCTTACCAGGGGAAGGGTTTTCTGAAGCTTTCTTT
TRBV2	TRBJ1-1	.	.	CASSSGTVTEAFF	TGTGCCAGCAGTTCCGGGACGGTCACTGAAGCTTTCTTT